The clone carrying this T cell receptor beta chain was observed many times. TCRdb reanalysed the PCR reads using MiXCR and keeps one entry per CDR3 protein. This table has a few hundred thousand distinct CDR3 sequences, 20% to 25% appearing once. Germline CDR1 SQVTM, CDR2 ANQGSEA. The CDR3 contains 15 residues. Trimming took 4 bases from V and 3 from J, leaving 18 bases between them. Libraries for naive CD8 T cells, which were made from approximately 20,000 to 1,000,000 sorted cells, drew on 10%, 30% or 50% of the RNA. This entry belongs to a study of molecular identifiers for immune sequencing clone quantification.

Sequencing was performed on naive CD8+ T cells from blood, with Jurkat cell RNA spiked in. The subset was: FACS-sorted CD8+CD4-CCR7+CD45RA+ naive T cells. V usage is TRBV29-1 and J usage is TRBJ1-1, with D maybe TRBD1 (5 bases). The clonotype comes from a human donor in good health. Some libraries in this study had Jurkat cell RNA spiked in. The CDR3 region is CSVVPSGAWDTEAFF. The CDR3, as DNA: TGCAGCGTTGTGCCCTCTGGGGCTTGGGACACTGAAGCTTTCTTT.